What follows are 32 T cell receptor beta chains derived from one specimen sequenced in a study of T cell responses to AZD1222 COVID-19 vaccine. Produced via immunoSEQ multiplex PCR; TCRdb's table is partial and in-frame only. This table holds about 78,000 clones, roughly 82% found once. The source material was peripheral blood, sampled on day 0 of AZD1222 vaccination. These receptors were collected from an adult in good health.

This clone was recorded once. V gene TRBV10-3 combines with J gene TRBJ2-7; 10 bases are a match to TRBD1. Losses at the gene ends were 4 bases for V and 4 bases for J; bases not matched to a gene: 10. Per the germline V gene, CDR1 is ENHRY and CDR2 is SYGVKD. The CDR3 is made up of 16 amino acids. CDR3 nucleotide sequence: TGTGCCATCAGTGCTTTGACAGGGGGCAGTAGTTACGAGCAGTACTTC. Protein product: CAISALTGGSSYEQYF.

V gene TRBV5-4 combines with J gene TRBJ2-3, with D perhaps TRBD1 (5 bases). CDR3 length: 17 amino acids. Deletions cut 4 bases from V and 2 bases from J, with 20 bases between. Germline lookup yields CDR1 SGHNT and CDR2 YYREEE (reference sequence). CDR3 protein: CASSPDPPGPSTDTQYF. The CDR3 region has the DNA TGTGCCAGCAGCCCAGACCCCCCAGGGCCCTCCACAGATACGCAGTATTTT.

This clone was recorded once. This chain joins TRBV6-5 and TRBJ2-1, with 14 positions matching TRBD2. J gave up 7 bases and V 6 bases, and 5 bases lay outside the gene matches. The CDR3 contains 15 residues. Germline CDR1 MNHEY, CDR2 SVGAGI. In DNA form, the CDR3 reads TGTGCCAGCAGCCTGGGACTAGCGGGGGAGAATGAGCAGTTCTTC. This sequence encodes CASSLGLAGENEQFF.

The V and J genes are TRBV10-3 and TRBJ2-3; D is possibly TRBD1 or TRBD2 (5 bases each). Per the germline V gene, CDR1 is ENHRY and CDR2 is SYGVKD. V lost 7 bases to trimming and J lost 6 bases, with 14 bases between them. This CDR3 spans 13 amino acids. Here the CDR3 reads CAITGTPSDTQYF. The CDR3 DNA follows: TGTGCCATCACTGGGACCCCGTCGGATACGCAGTATTTT.

The CDR3 DNA follows: TGTGCCAGCAGCGTAGGCAGGATGGGCGGCTACAATGAGCAGTTCTTC. This sequence encodes CASSVGRMGGYNEQFF. The rearrangement joins TRBV9 to TRBJ2-1, with unresolved D. Germline assignment: CDR1 SGDLS and CDR2 YYNGEE. The CDR3 consists of 16 residues. V lost 0 bases, J lost 3 bases, and 13 bases lay in between.

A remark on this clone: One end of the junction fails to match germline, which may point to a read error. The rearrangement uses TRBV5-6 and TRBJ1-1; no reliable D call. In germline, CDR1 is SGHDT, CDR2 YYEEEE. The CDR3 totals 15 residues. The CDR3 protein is CASSLGGIGNSEAFF. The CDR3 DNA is TGTGCCAGCAGCTTGGGAGGGATAGGGAACTCTGAAGCTTTCTTT.

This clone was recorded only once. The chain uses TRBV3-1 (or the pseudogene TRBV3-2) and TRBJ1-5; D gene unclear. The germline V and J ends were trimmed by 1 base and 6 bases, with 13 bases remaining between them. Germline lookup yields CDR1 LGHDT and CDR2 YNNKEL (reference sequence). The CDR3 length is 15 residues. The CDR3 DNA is TGTGCCAGCAGCCAAGGGCCTAAGCGGGGTCAGCCCCAGCATTTT. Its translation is CASSQGPKRGQPQHF.

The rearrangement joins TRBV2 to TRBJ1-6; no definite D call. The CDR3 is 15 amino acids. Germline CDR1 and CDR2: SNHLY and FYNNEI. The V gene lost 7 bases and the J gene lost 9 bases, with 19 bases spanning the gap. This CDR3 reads CASTSIGSIRSPLHF. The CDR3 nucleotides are TGTGCCAGCACATCAATAGGCTCAATACGTTCACCCCTCCACTTT.

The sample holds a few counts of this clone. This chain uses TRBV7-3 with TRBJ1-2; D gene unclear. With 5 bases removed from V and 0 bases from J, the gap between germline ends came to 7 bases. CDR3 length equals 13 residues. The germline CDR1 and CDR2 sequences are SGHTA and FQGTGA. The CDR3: CASSPGTNYGYTF. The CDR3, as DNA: TGTGCCAGCAGCCCTGGCACTAACTATGGCTACACCTTC. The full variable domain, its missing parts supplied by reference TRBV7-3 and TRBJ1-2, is GAGVSQTPSNKVTEKGKYVELRCDPISGHTALYWYRQSLGQGPEFLIYFQGTGAADDSGLPNDRFFAVRPEGSVSTLKIQRTERGDSAVYLCASSPGTNYGYTFGSGTRLTVV.

The chain's CDR3 is CASSLVGTGDEQFF. The CDR3 DNA sequence: TGTGCCAGCAGCTTAGTAGGGACAGGGGATGAGCAGTTCTTC. The genes are TRBV7-9 and TRBJ2-1, with 10 bases fitting TRBD1. J was trimmed by 8 bases and V by 1 base; bases with no gene match: 2. Germline V gives CDR1 SEHNR, CDR2 FQNEAQ (reference sequence). The CDR3 spans 14 residues.

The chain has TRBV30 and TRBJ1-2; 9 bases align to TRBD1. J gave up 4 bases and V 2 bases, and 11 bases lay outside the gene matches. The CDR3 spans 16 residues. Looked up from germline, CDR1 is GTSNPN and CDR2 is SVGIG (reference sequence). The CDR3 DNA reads TGTGCCTGGAGTCCATACAGGGGGCGCGAGTCCTATGGCTACACCTTC. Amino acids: CAWSPYRGRESYGYTF.

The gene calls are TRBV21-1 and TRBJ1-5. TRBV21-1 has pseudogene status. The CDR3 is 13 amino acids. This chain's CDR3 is CASPSLDNQPQHF. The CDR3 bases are TGTGCCAGCCCATCCCTTGACAATCAGCCCCAGCATTTT.

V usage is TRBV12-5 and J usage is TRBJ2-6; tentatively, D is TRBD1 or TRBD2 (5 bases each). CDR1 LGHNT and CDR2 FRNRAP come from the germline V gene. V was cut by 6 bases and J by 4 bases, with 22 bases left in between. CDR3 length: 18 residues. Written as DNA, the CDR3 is TGTGCTAGTGGCACGGGACCTCGGCCGGCAACAGGGGCCAACGTCCTGACTTTC. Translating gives CASGTGPRPATGANVLTF. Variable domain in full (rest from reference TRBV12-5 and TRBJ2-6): DARVTQTPRHKVTEMGQEVTMRCQPILGHNTVFWYRQTMMQGLELLAYFRNRAPLDDSGMPKDRFSAEMPDATLATLKIQPSEPRDSAVYFCASGTGPRPATGANVLTFGAGSRLTVL.

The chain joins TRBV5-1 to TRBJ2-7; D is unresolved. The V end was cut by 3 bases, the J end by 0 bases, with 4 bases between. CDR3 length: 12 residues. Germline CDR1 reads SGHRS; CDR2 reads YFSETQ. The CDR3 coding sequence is TGCGCCAGCAGCTCGAGCTCCTACGAGCAGTACTTC. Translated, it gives CASSSSSYEQYF.

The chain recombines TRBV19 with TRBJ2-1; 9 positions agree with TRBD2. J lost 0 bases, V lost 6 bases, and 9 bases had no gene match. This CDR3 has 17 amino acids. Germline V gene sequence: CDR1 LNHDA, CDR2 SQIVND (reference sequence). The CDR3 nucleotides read TGTGCCAGTAGAGGGACTAGCTTAGATAGCTCCTACAATGAGCAGTTCTTC. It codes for CASRGTSLDSSYNEQFF.

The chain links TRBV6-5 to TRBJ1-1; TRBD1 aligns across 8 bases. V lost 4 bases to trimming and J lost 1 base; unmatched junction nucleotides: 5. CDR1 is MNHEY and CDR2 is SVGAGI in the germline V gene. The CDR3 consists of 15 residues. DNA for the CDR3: TGTGCCAGCAGTTCCTCAGGGGGCGCGAACACTGAAGCTTTCTTT. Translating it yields CASSSSGGANTEAFF.

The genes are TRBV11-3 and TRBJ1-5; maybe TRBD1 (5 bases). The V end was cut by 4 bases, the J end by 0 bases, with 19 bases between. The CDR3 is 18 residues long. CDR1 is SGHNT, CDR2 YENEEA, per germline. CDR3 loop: CASSSFGGTRYSNQPQHF. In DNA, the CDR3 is TGTGCCAGCAGCTCGTTCGGCGGGACGAGATATAGCAATCAGCCCCAGCATTTT.

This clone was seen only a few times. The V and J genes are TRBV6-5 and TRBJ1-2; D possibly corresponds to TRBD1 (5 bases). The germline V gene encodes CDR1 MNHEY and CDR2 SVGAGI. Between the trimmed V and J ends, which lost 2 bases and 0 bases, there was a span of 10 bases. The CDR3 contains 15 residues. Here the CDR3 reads CASSYGTGTNYGYTF. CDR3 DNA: TGTGCCAGCAGTTACGGTACAGGTACTAACTATGGCTACACCTTC.

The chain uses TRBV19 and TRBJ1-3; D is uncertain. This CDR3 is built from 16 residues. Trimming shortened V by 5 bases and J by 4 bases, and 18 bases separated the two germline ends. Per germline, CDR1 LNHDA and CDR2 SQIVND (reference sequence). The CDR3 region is CASSSIRRIGGNTIYF. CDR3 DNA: TGTGCCAGTAGTTCAATTCGACGGATAGGAGGAAACACCATATATTTT.

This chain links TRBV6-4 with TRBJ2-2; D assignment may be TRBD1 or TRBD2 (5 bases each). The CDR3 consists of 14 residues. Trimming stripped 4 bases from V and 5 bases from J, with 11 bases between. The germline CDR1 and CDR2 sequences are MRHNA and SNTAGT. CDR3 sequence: CASSAVGETGELFF. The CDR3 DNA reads TGTGCCAGCAGTGCCGTGGGGGAAACCGGGGAGCTGTTTTTT.

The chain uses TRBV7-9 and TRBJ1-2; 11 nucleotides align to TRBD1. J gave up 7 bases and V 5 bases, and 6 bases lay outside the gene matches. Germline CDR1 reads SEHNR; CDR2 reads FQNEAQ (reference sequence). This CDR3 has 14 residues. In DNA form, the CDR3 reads TGTGCCAGCAGCACCGGACAGGGGGCTTCTGGCTACACCTTC. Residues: CASSTGQGASGYTF.

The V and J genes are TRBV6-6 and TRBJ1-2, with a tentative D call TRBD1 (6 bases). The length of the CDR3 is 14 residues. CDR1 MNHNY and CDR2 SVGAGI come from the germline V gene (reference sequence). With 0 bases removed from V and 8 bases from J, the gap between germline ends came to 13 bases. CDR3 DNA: TGTGCCAGCAGTTACTCGACGGGGGGCCAGGGCTACACCTTC. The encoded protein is CASSYSTGGQGYTF.

CDR3 sequence reads: CASSIDGTGLSSDTQYF. The CDR3 bases are TGTGCCAGTAGTATAGATGGGACAGGGCTTTCCTCCGATACGCAGTATTTT. The chain carries TRBV19 and TRBJ2-3; 9 bases match TRBD1. Losses at the gene ends were 0 bases for V and 6 bases for J; bases not matched to a gene: 10. The CDR3 covers 17 residues. Germline CDR1 LNHDA, CDR2 SQIVND (reference sequence).

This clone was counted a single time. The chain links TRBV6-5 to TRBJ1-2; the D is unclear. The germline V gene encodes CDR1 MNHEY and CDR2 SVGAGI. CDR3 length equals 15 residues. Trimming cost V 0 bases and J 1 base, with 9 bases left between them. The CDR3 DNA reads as TGTGCCAGCAGTTACTCCCGGACGGATAACTATGGCTACACCTTC. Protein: CASSYSRTDNYGYTF.

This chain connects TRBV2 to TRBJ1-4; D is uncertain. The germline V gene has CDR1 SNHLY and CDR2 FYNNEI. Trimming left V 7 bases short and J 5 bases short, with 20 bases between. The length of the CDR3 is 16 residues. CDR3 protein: CASTYSGVAPNEKLFF. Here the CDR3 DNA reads TGTGCCAGCACCTATTCGGGTGTGGCACCGAATGAAAAACTGTTTTTT.

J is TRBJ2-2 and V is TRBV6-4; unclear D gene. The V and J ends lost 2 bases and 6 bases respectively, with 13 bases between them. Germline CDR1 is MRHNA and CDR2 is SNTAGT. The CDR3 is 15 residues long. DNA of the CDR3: TGTGCCAGCAGTGACCCACGGATACGATCCGGGGAGCTGTTTTTT. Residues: CASSDPRIRSGELFF.

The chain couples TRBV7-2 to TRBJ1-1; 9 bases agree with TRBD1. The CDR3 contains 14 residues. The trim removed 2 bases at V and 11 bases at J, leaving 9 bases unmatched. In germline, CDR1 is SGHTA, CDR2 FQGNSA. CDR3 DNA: TGTGCCAGCAGCTTAACAGGGGGCGTTTTTGTCGCTTTCTTT. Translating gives CASSLTGGVFVAFF.

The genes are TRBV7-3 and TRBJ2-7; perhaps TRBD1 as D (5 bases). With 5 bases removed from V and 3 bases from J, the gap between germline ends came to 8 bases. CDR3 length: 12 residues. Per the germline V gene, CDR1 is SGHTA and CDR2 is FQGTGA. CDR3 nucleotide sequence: TGTGCCAGCAGCGTGACAGACTACGAGCAGTACTTC. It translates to CASSVTDYEQYF.

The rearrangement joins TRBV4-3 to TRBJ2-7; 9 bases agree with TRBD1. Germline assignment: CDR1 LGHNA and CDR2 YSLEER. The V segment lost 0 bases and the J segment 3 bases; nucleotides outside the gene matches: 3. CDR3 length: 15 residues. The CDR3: CASSQDRQGVYEQYF. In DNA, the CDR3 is TGCGCCAGCAGCCAAGACCGACAGGGGGTCTACGAGCAGTACTTC.

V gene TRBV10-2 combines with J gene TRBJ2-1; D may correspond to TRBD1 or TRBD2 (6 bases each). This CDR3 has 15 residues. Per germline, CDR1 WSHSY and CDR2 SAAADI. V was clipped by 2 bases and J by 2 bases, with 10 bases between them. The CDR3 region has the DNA TGCGCCAGCAGTGAGCCTGGGGGGCCCTACAATGAGCAGTTCTTC. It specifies CASSEPGGPYNEQFF.

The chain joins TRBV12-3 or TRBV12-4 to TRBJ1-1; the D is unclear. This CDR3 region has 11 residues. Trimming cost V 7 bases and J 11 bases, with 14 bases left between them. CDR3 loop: CASTKGRVAFF. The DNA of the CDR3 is TGTGCCAGCACCAAAGGGCGGGTGGCTTTCTTT.

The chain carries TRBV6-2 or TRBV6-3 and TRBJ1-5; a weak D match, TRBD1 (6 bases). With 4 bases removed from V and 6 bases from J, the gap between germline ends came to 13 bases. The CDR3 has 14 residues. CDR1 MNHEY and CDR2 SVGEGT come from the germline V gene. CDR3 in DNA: TGTGCCAGCAGTTCCGGGACAAGGTCTCAGCCCCAGCATTTT. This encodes CASSSGTRSQPQHF.